The next 5 T cell receptor beta chains were all read from a single sample in a study of cytomegalovirus exposure and HLA in healthy donors. The PCR was carried out with 60 Vbeta primers and 13 Jbeta primers. Produced via immunoSEQ multiplex PCR; TCRdb's table is partial and in-frame only. The table records fewer than 250,000 clones, more than 65% of them present only once. The source material was PBMCs. Receptors were obtained from a woman aged 25 to 39 in good health and CMV-seropositive.

With respect to this clone: The junction shows a germline mismatch at one end, possibly a read error. The CDR3 sequence is CAGSLQGATEAFF. CDR3 coding DNA: TGCGCCGGCAGCCTTCAGGGGGCGACTGAAGCTTTCTTT. This sequence joins TRBV4-1 and TRBJ1-1; the match to TRBD1 covers 8 bases. CDR1 is MGHRA, CDR2 YSYEKL, per germline. This CDR3 region has 13 residues.

The chain combines TRBV18 with TRBJ2-7; 11 positions match TRBD2. CDR3 length: 16 amino acids. J gave up 6 bases and V 4 bases, and 11 bases lay outside the gene matches. Per germline, CDR1 KGHSH and CDR2 LQKENI. CDR3 nucleotide sequence: TGTGCCAGCTCACTTAAACTACTAGCGGGAGAACTCGAGCAGTACTTC. It translates to CASSLKLLAGELEQYF.

This clone has only one observation. The J gene is TRBJ2-7, the V gene TRBV6-5; D perhaps matches TRBD2 (6 bases). Germline V gene sequence: CDR1 MNHEY, CDR2 SVGAGI. The CDR3 extends over 14 amino acids. V was clipped by 5 bases and J by 7 bases, with 18 bases between them. The CDR3 sequence is CASSPSGSGAEQYF. Written as DNA, the CDR3 is TGTGCCAGCAGTCCCTCGGGATCGGGAGCGGAGCAGTACTTC.

The rearrangement joins TRBV10-1 to TRBJ2-1; 8 nucleotides agree with TRBD2. CDR1 is WNHNN and CDR2 is SYGVQD in the germline V gene (reference sequence). With V trimmed by 3 bases and J by 3 bases, 7 bases remained unmatched. The CDR3 is 16 residues long. The CDR3 loop reads CASSDGSGSYYNEQFF. The CDR3 DNA reads TGCGCCAGCAGTGACGGCAGCGGGAGTTACTACAATGAGCAGTTCTTC.

The CDR3 sequence: CASSSVAGYEQYF. The CDR3 nucleotides read TGTGCCAGCTCTAGCGTAGCGGGCTACGAGCAGTACTTC. The chain carries TRBV7-2 and TRBJ2-7; 7 nucleotides agree with TRBD2. CDR3 length: 13 amino acids. Trimming took 8 bases from V and 3 from J; bases not matched to a gene: 7. Germline V lookup: CDR1 SGHTA, CDR2 FQGNSA.